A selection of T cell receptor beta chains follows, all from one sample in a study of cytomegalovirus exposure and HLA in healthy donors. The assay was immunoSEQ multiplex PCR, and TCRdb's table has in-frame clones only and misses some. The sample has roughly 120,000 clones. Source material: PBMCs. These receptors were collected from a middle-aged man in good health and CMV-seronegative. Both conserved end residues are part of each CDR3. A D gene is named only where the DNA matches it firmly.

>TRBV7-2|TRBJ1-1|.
CASSLYNRNTEAFF
TGTGCCAGCAGCTTATATAACAGGAACACTGAAGCTTTCTTT
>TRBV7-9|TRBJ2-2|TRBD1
CASSSTSRQGGLFF
TGTGCCAGCAGCTCCACTAGCCGACAGGGGGGGCTGTTTTTT
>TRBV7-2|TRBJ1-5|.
CASSYTENQPQHF
TGTGCCAGCAGCTATACAGAAAATCAGCCCCAGCATTTT
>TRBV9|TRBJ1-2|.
CASSGGPGVGYTF
TGTGCCAGCAGCGGGGGACCAGGGGTTGGCTACACCTTC
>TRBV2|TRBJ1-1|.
CASSNRVYTEAFF
TGTGCCAGCAGTAACAGGGTCTACACTGAAGCTTTCTTT
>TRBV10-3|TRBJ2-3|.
CAISDGGDTQYF
TGTGCCATCAGTGATGGAGGAGATACGCAGTATTTT
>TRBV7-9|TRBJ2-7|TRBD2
CASSPGISGTYEQYF
TGTGCCAGCAGCCCGGGAATTAGCGGGACCTACGAGCAGTACTTC
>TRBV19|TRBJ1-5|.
CASMSLGLQHF
TGTGCCAGTATGTCGTTGGGGCTCCAGCATTTT
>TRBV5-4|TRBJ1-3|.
CASSWGAGNTIYF
TGTGCCAGCAGCTGGGGAGCTGGAAACACCATATATTTT
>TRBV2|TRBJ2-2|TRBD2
CASSEALGLAGPGELFF
TGTGCCAGCAGTGAAGCGCTGGGACTAGCGGGACCCGGGGAGCTGTTTTTT
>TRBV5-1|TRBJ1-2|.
CASSSGGALYGYTF
TGCGCCAGCAGCTCCGGGGGGGCCCTCTATGGCTACACCTTC
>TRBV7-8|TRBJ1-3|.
CASSFRPAQGISGNTIYF
TGTGCCAGCAGCTTCCGCCCCGCACAGGGTATCTCTGGAAACACCATATATTTT
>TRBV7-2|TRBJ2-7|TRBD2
CASSLRGGPGQYF
TGTGCCAGCAGCTTAAGGGGAGGGCCGGGGCAGTACTTC
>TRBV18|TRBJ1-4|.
CASSLQDAATNEKLFF
TGTGCCAGCTCACTACAGGACGCTGCAACTAATGAAAAACTGTTTTTT
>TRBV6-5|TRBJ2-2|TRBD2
CASSYSTGGATGELFF
TGTGCCAGCAGTTACTCGACGGGGGGGGCGACCGGGGAGCTGTTTTTT